The sample holds a few counts of the clone carrying this T cell receptor beta chain. What it recognizes is unknown. The sample comes from a study of beta chain features in type 1 diabetes. Whole-study results and caveats: Compared to healthy donors, patients appeared to have naive, central memory and Treg TCRB repertoires that were more alike.

Between the trimmed V and J ends, which lost 1 base and 8 bases, there was a span of 6 bases. CDR3 length: 12 amino acids. Germline V CDR1 and CDR2: SEHNR, FQNEAQ (reference sequence). cDNA synthesis used the whole RNA isolate, giving expressed TCRB sequences. The protocol was immunoSEQ multiplex PCR, while the TCRdb copy is restricted to in-frame clones and leaves out a portion. The sample includes about 210,000 clones, approximately 11% of them seen just once. The chain combines TRBV7-9 with TRBJ2-1, with D hard to call. The receptor's source is a man younger than 30 in good health. Sequencing used central memory CD4+ T cells from blood. The CDR3: CASSLVGYEQFF. CDR3 bases: TGTGCCAGCAGCTTAGTTGGGTATGAGCAGTTCTTC. The full variable domain, its missing parts supplied by reference TRBV7-9 and TRBJ2-1, is DTGVSQNPRHKITKRGQNVTFRCDPISEHNRLYWYRQTLGQGPEFLTYFQNEAQLEKSRLLSDRFSAERPKGSFSTLEIQRTEQGDSAMYLCASSLVGYEQFFGPGTRLTVL.